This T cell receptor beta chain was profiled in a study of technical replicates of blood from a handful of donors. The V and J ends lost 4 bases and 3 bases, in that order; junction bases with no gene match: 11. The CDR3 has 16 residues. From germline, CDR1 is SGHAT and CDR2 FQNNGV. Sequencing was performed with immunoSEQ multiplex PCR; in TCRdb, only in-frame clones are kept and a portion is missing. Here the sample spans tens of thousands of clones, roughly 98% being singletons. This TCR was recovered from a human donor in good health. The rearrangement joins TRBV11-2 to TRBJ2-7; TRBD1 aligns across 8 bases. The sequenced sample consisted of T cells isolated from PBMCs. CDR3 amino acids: CASSSDPPGQGYEQYF. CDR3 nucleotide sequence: TGTGCCAGCAGCTCCGACCCTCCCGGACAGGGCTACGAGCAGTACTTC.